This T cell receptor beta chain comes out of a study of T cell responses to AZD1222 COVID-19 vaccine. The data were produced by immunoSEQ multiplex PCR, yet TCRdb's version contains in-frame clones alone and is incomplete. Of approximately 150,000 clones in the sample, roughly 84% are singletons; the top ten hold over 4.5%. Sequenced here: peripheral blood, sampled 28 days after the second AZD1222 dose. This TCR derives from an adult who received the AZD1222 COVID-19 vaccine.

The CDR3 here is CASSPGASDTEAFF. The CDR3 coding sequence is TGTGCCAGCAGCCCCGGGGCTAGCGACACTGAAGCTTTCTTT. The chain links TRBV7-2 to TRBJ1-1; possible D gene TRBD1, 5 bases. The germline V and J ends were trimmed by 5 bases and 3 bases, with 13 bases remaining between them. Germline V gene sequence: CDR1 SGHTA, CDR2 FQGNSA. This CDR3 has 14 amino acids. The variable domain in full, with the rest retrieved from reference TRBV7-2 and TRBJ1-1, is GAGVSQSPSNKVTEKGKDVELRCDPISGHTALYWYRQSLGQGLEFLIYFQGNSAPDKSGLPSDRFSAERTGGSVSTLTIQRTQQEDSAVYLCASSPGASDTEAFFGQGTRLTVV.